Following are 17 T cell receptor beta chains from one sample sequenced in a study of OX40 agonist ivuxolimab in advanced cancers. Clones were sequenced by immunoSEQ multiplex PCR, and TCRdb holds only the in-frame ones, with some missing. The repertoire holds roughly 50,000 clones, with around nine tenths as singletons. Here the sequenced sample was CD4+ or CD8+ T cells sorted from blood, taken in a trial of the OX40 agonist ivuxolimab. These receptors were obtained from an adult with an advanced solid tumor such as melanoma, head and neck, liver or kidney cancer.

The DNA of the CDR3 is TGTGCCAGCAGCCAACAGGGGGACTCCTACGAGCAGTACTTC. Translated: CASSQQGDSYEQYF. V is TRBV7-9 and J is TRBJ2-7; 8 bases are shared with TRBD1. Unmatched junction bases numbered 3, after V lost 5 bases and J lost 0 bases. Germline V gene data show CDR1 as SEHNR and CDR2 as FQNEAQ (reference sequence). The CDR3 loop spans 14 amino acids.

The V gene is TRBV5-1, the J gene TRBJ2-5; TRBD2 is a possible D gene (6 bases). The CDR3 consists of 13 residues. Germline assignment: CDR1 SGHRS and CDR2 YFSETQ. V lost 1 base, J lost 4 bases, and 8 bases lay in between. CDR3 DNA: TGCGCCAGCAGCTTGAATAGCGGAGAGACCCAGTACTTC. Translating gives CASSLNSGETQYF.

This clone turned up a few times. The CDR3 here is CASSARGGLEESWEQFF. CDR3 DNA: TGCGCCAGCAGCGCACGGGGGGGACTAGAGGAATCATGGGAGCAGTTCTTC. The chain links TRBV4-1 to TRBJ2-1; 8 bases match TRBD2. The CDR3 spans 17 residues. In germline, CDR1 is MGHRA, CDR2 YSYEKL. The V segment lost 5 bases and the J segment 10 bases; nucleotides outside the gene matches: 19.

The J gene is TRBJ2-1, the V gene TRBV7-7; tentatively, D is TRBD2 (5 bases). V gave up 2 bases and J gave up 0 bases, with 8 bases separating them. The germline V gene encodes CDR1 SSHAT and CDR2 FNYEAQ (reference sequence). The CDR3 runs 15 residues. The CDR3 coding sequence is TGTGCCAGCAGCTTACGGGAAAGCTCCTACAATGAGCAGTTCTTC. Residues: CASSLRESSYNEQFF. Looking up the rest from reference TRBV7-7 and TRBJ2-1 gives the full variable domain: GAGVSQSPRYKVTKRGQDVTLRCDPISSHATLYWYQQALGQGPEFLTYFNYEAQPDKSGLPSDRFSAERPEGSISTLTIQRTEQRDSAMYRCASSLRESSYNEQFFGPGTRLTVL.

The chain is built from TRBV7-6 and TRBJ2-2; 7 bases agree with TRBD1. The CDR3 spans 19 residues. Germline-derived CDR1 and CDR2 are SGHVS and FNYEAQ. V was pared by 5 bases and J by 1 base, with 16 bases of the junction left unmatched. CDR3 bases: TGTGCCAGCAGCCTCCGAAGTGGTCAGGGGGTTAAGAACACCGGGGAGCTGTTTTTT. It is translated as CASSLRSGQGVKNTGELFF. The full variable domain, its missing parts supplied by reference TRBV7-6 and TRBJ2-2, is GAGVSQSPRYKVTKRGQDVALRCDPISGHVSLYWYRQALGQGPEFLTYFNYEAQQDKSGLPNDRFSAERPEGSISTLTIQRTEQRDSAMYRCASSLRSGQGVKNTGELFFGEGSRLTVL.

This clone showed up just once. The chain carries TRBV4-1 and TRBJ2-1, with TRBD2 identical over 10 bases. The germline V gene has CDR1 MGHRA and CDR2 YSYEKL. The V gene end was trimmed by 2 bases and the J gene end by 6 bases; junction bases not matched to a gene: 7. The CDR3 is 16 residues long. CDR3 protein: CASSQTSSGSGNEQFF. Here the CDR3 DNA reads TGCGCCAGCAGCCAAACCTCTAGCGGGAGTGGCAATGAGCAGTTCTTC.

The chain couples TRBV2 to TRBJ1-4; 9 bases are shared with TRBD1. The ends lost 5 bases at V and 8 bases at J; junction bases unmatched: 6. The CDR3 length is 14 residues. Germline CDR1 is SNHLY and CDR2 is FYNNEI. In DNA form, the CDR3 reads TGTGCCAGCAGTCTCGACAGGGGGAGGGAAAAACTGTTTTTT. It yields the protein CASSLDRGREKLFF.

The rearrangement joins TRBV29-1 to TRBJ2-7; the D gene is possibly TRBD2 (5 bases). Trimming removed 5 bases at V and 0 bases at J, with 8 bases between. The CDR3 consists of 12 residues. CDR1 SQVTM and CDR2 ANQGSEA come from the germline V gene. CDR3 nucleotides: TGCAGCGTTTCACGGGACTCCTACGAGCAGTACTTC. Translating gives CSVSRDSYEQYF.

J is TRBJ1-5 and V is TRBV2; TRBD1 matches at 9 bases. The junction had 2 bases not matched to a gene; V was cut back by 10 bases and J by 4 bases. The CDR3 consists of 12 residues. The germline V gene encodes CDR1 SNHLY and CDR2 FYNNEI. CDR3 in amino acids: CATGTGNQPQHF. In nucleotides, the CDR3 is TGTGCCACCGGGACAGGGAATCAGCCCCAGCATTTT.

The J gene is TRBJ2-3, the V gene TRBV10-1, with TRBD1 matching 8 bases. The germline CDR1 and CDR2 sequences are WNHNN and SYGVQD (reference sequence). This CDR3 spans 14 amino acids. V shed 8 bases and J 4 bases; nucleotides not matched to a gene: 8. The CDR3 loop is CASSGQGFADTQYF. CDR3 coding DNA: TGCGCCAGCTCTGGACAGGGCTTCGCAGATACGCAGTATTTT.

Notes on this clone: At the DNA level, this CDR3 is encoded by other sequences in the same sample as well. The chain couples TRBV7-6 to TRBJ2-5, with a possible D match to TRBD2 (6 bases). V was pared by 0 bases and J by 2 bases, with 10 bases between. CDR1 and CDR2 (germline): SGHVS, FNYEAQ. The CDR3 is 15 amino acids. This CDR3 reads CASSLAGGRQETQYF. In DNA, the CDR3 is TGTGCCAGCAGCTTAGCGGGGGGTCGACAAGAGACCCAGTACTTC.

V usage is TRBV6-4 and J usage is TRBJ1-1, with 7 bases identical to TRBD1. The trim removed 2 bases at V and 7 bases at J, leaving 1 base unmatched. The CDR3 is 12 residues long. Germline V gives CDR1 MRHNA, CDR2 SNTAGT. In DNA, the CDR3 is TGTGCCAGCAGTGACCACAGGGGTGAAGCTTTCTTT. This translates into CASSDHRGEAFF.

The CDR3 protein is CASSDLGLAGPYNEQFF. CDR3 DNA sequence: TGTGCCAGCAGCGACCTGGGACTAGCGGGCCCCTACAATGAGCAGTTCTTC. The chain links TRBV9 to TRBJ2-1, with 12 bases aligning to TRBD2. V lost 3 bases and J lost 2; bases outside the gene matches: 6. The CDR3 is 17 residues long. Germline V lookup: CDR1 SGDLS, CDR2 YYNGEE.

V gene TRBV10-3 combines with J gene TRBJ1-2; 7 bases agree with TRBD1. Germline CDR1 reads ENHRY; CDR2 reads SYGVKD. The V and J ends lost 0 bases and 4 bases, in that order; junction bases with no gene match: 2. The CDR3 is 14 amino acids. The CDR3 DNA reads TGTGCCATCAGTGAGTCCCGACAGGGCTATGGCTACACCTTC. Translating it yields CAISESRQGYGYTF.

The chain links TRBV10-2 to TRBJ2-5; D might be TRBD1 (6 bases). This CDR3 is built from 14 residues. The V gene's germline CDR1 is WSHSY and CDR2 SAAADI. The V gene lost 0 bases and the J gene lost 7 bases, with 12 bases spanning the gap. In DNA, the CDR3 is TGCGCCAGCAGTGAGTCGAGGGGGAAGGGGACCCAGTACTTC. It codes for CASSESRGKGTQYF.

V is TRBV7-7 and J is TRBJ2-2; TRBD1 agrees at 10 bases. The CDR3 runs 19 residues. Germline lookup yields CDR1 SSHAT and CDR2 FNYEAQ (reference sequence). J lost 3 bases, V lost 5 bases, and 15 bases had no gene match. CDR3 residues: CASSLRTGGPGGYTGELFF. The CDR3 DNA sequence: TGTGCCAGCAGCCTCCGGACAGGGGGACCCGGTGGCTACACCGGGGAGCTGTTTTTT.

This rearrangement joins TRBV6-1 to TRBJ1-6; D is undetermined. V was pared by 0 bases and J by 0 bases, with 15 bases between. The CDR3 sequence is 19 residues long. Germline V lookup: CDR1 MNHNS, CDR2 SASEGT. The CDR3 DNA reads TGTGCCAGCAGTGAAGCGCTGAAGACGGCGAGCTCCTATAATTCACCCCTCCACTTT. Translated: CASSEALKTASSYNSPLHF.